This TCR beta chain was captured in a study of blood T cell repertoires in COVID-19. Turning to the study itself: Acute and convalescent COVID-19 specimens originated in the United States, Italy and Spain. In each case, the material was cDNA or gDNA derived from T cells, B-cell-depleted T cells, or PBMCs.

Germline V lookup: CDR1 SGHNT, CDR2 YYREEE (reference sequence). The CDR3 has 14 amino acids. With 3 bases clipped from V and 7 bases from J, the junction kept 2 bases outside the gene matches. Under the authors' procedure: Amplification with reference gene primers provided the estimates of nucleated cell counts. The table came from immunoSEQ multiplex PCR; TCRdb's copy has only in-frame clones and leaves some out. Clone size and V and J calls were adopted from that table, with D and trimming inferred from the DNA. The sample holds roughly 350,000 clones, 85% to 90% seen once. Patients at the Seattle site were enrolled during active infection and followed longitudinally.

The rearrangement links TRBV5-4 to TRBJ2-1; 12 bases are a match to TRBD1. The sequencing input was peripheral blood. The sequence derives from a woman in her forties or fifties with COVID-19, enrolled during active disease. CDR3 residues: CASSSGQGANEQFF. DNA for the CDR3: TGTGCCAGCAGCTCGGGACAGGGGGCGAATGAGCAGTTCTTC.